One and the same sample provided the 9 T cell receptor beta chains below, sequenced in a study of CD8 T cells in Susac syndrome. RNA, at about 0.45 to 1 ug, was reverse transcribed with random hexamers. TCRdb called the immunoSEQ multiplex PCR reads again in MiXCR, with one record for every CDR3 protein. The table shows hundreds of thousands of distinct CDR3 sequences, with about 85% occurring only once. Sequencing was carried out using CD8+ T cells from PBMCs. These receptors were taken from a human donor with multiple sclerosis.

The chain combines TRBV20-1 with TRBJ2-7; 7 nucleotides line up with TRBD2. With 5 bases clipped from V and 1 base from J, the junction kept 5 bases outside the gene matches. This CDR3 is built from 13 residues. Looked up from germline, CDR1 is DFQATT and CDR2 is SNEGSKA (reference sequence). The CDR3, as DNA: TGCAGTGCTGGCGGACTAGTTTCCTACGAGCAGTACTTC. Translation: CSAGGLVSYEQYF.

This sequence joins TRBV27 and TRBJ1-1; tentative D call: TRBD1 (5 bases). Germline assignment: CDR1 MNHEY and CDR2 SMNVEV (reference sequence). The CDR3 contains 14 residues. With 3 bases removed from V and 3 bases from J, the gap between germline ends came to 11 bases. The CDR3 region has the DNA TGTGCCAGCAGTTTCGCGGGGCTGGACACTGAAGCTTTCTTT. Its protein is CASSFAGLDTEAFF.

The chain recombines TRBV12-3 or TRBV12-4 with TRBJ1-1; 10 bases align to TRBD1. CDR3 length equals 18 residues. Losses at the gene ends were 2 bases for V and 1 base for J; bases not matched to a gene: 10. The chain's CDR3 is CASSLRLGTGAQNTEAFF. The CDR3 DNA sequence: TGTGCCAGCAGTTTACGCCTCGGGACAGGGGCACAGAACACTGAAGCTTTCTTT.

The gene calls are TRBV3-1 and TRBJ2-1; D remains unclear. The CDR3 totals 11 residues. Germline values: CDR1 LGHDT, CDR2 YNNKEL (reference sequence). The germline V and J ends were trimmed by 1 base and 8 bases, with 3 bases remaining between them. CDR3 DNA sequence: TGTGCCAGCAGCCAAGGGTATGAGCAGTTCTTC. Protein: CASSQGYEQFF.

This clonotype was found once. The chain links TRBV12-3 or TRBV12-4 to TRBJ2-1; 9 bases map to TRBD2. CDR3 length equals 16 residues. V was pared by 3 bases and J by 6 bases, with 9 bases of the junction left unmatched. Written as DNA, the CDR3 is TGTGCCAGCAGTTTTATAGCGGGGGAAGTAGGCAATGAGCAGTTCTTC. It encodes CASSFIAGEVGNEQFF.

The V gene is TRBV27, the J gene TRBJ1-1; D is possibly TRBD1 (5 bases). Trimming took off 6 bases at V and 2 bases at J, with 16 bases between the two ends. Per germline, CDR1 MNHEY and CDR2 SMNVEV (reference sequence). The CDR3 sequence is 15 residues long. This chain's CDR3 is CASRNSPRENTEAFF. The CDR3 region has the DNA TGTGCCAGCAGAAACTCTCCCAGGGAAAACACTGAAGCTTTCTTT.

This chain connects TRBV28 to TRBJ1-1; D not resolved. Trimming left V 6 bases short and J 8 bases short, with 16 bases between. The V gene's germline CDR1 is MDHEN and CDR2 SYDVKM. CDR3 size: 13 residues. CDR3: CASSQGGLKEAFF. DNA of the CDR3: TGTGCCAGCAGCCAAGGTGGTCTGAAAGAAGCTTTCTTT.

The rearrangement links TRBV30 to TRBJ2-7; D is perhaps TRBD1 or TRBD2 (6 bases each). Trimming took off 0 bases at V and 5 bases at J, with 8 bases between the two ends. Germline V gene lookup returns CDR1 GTSNPN and CDR2 SVGIG (reference sequence). The CDR3 loop spans 12 amino acids. The CDR3 DNA follows: TGTGCCTGGAGTGTGGGGGGCCACGAGCAGTACTTC. Amino acid sequence: CAWSVGGHEQYF.

The chain is built from TRBV19 and TRBJ1-1, with D hard to call. V lost 8 bases and J 4 bases, leaving 17 bases between the germline ends. The CDR3 is 14 amino acids. The germline V gene has CDR1 LNHDA and CDR2 SQIVND (reference sequence). This CDR3 is CASSFSPGSTEAFF. The DNA of the CDR3 is TGTGCCAGTTCTTTCTCGCCGGGGTCCACTGAAGCTTTCTTT.